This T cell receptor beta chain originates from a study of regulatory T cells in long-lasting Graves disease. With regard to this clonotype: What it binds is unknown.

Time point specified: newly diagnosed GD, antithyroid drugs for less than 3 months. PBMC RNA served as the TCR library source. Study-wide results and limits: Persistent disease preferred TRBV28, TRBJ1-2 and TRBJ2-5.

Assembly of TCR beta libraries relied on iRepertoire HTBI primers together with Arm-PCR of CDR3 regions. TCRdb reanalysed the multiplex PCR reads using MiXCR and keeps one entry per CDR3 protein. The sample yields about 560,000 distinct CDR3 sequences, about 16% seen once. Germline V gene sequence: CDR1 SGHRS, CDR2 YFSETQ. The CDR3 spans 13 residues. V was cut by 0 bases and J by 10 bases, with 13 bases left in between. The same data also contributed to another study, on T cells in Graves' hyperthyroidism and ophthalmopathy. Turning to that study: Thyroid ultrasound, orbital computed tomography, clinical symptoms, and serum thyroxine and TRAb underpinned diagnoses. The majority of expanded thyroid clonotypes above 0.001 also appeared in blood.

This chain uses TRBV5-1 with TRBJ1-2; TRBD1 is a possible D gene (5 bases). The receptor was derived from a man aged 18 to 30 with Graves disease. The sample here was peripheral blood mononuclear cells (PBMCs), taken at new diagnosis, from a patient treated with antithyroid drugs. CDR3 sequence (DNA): TGCGCCAGCAGCTTGGAGGGGAAAGATGACTACACCTTC. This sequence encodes CASSLEGKDDYTF.